This note documents a single T cell receptor (beta chain) sequence. Authors' processing steps: Estimates of nucleated cell counts were drawn from the amplification of reference gene primers. Produced via immunoSEQ multiplex PCR; TCRdb's table is partial and in-frame only. The DNA gave D and trimming, while V, J and clone size come from that table. The sample lists some 240,000 clones; about four fifths were seen once. The data stem from a study of blood T cell repertoires in COVID-19. Study-level information: T cells, B-cell-depleted T cells, or PBMCs provided the cDNA or gDNA that served as material.

Sample: peripheral blood. The source of this sequence is a woman older than 75 with acute or convalescent COVID-19.

CDR3 residues: CASSIGTGRGNSPLHF. CDR3 DNA sequence: TGTGCCAGTAGTATTGGGACAGGCCGTGGTAATTCACCCCTCCACTTT. This chain links TRBV19 with TRBJ1-6; 8 bases are a match to TRBD1. CDR3 length: 16 residues. Trimming took 3 bases from V and 6 from J; bases not matched to a gene: 7. The V gene's germline CDR1 is LNHDA and CDR2 SQIVND (reference sequence).